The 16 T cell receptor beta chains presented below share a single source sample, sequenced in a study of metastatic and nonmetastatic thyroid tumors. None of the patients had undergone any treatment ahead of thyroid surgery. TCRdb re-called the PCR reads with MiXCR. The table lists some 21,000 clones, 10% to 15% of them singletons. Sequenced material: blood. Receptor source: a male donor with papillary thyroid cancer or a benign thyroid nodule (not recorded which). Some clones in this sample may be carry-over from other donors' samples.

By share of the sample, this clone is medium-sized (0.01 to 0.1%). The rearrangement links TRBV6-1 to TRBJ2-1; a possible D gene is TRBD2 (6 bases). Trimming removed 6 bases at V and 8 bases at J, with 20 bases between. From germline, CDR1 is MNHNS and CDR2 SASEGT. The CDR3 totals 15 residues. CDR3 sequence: CASRARERSRDEQFF. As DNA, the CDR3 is TGTGCCAGCAGAGCCCGGGAGCGAAGTCGAGATGAGCAGTTCTTC.

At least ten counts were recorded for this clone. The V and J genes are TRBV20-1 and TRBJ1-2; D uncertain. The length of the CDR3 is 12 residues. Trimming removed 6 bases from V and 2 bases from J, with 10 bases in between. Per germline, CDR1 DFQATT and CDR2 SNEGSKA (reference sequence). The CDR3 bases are TGCAGTGCCACAGACCTGAACTATGGCTACACCTTC. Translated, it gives CSATDLNYGYTF.

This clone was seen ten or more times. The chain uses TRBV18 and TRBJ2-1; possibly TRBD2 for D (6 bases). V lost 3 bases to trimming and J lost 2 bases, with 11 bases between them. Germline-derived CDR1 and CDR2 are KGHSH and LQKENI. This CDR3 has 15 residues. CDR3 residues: CASSPLSGPYNEQFF. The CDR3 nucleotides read TGTGCCAGCTCACCGCTTAGCGGCCCCTACAATGAGCAGTTCTTC.

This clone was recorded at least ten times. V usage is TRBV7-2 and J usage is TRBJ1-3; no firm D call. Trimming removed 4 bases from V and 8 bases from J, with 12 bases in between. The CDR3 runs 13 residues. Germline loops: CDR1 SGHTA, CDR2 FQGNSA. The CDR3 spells CASSSLIPHTIYF. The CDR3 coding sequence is TGTGCCAGCAGCTCCCTCATCCCGCACACCATATATTTT.

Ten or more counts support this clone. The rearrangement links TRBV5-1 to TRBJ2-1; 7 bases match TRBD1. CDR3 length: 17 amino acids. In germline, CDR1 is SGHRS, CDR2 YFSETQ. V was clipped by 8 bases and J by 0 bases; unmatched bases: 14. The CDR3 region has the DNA TGCGCCAGGATCGCAGACAGGGTCCCCAGCTCCTACAATGAGCAGTTCTTC. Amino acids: CARIADRVPSSYNEQFF.

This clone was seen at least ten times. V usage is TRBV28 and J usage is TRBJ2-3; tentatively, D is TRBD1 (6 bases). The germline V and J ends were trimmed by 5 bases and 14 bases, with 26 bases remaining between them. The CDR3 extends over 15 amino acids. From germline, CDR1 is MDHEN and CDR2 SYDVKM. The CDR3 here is CASSDPRQVNQPAYF. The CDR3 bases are TGTGCCAGCAGTGACCCGAGACAGGTCAACCAACCGGCGTATTTT.

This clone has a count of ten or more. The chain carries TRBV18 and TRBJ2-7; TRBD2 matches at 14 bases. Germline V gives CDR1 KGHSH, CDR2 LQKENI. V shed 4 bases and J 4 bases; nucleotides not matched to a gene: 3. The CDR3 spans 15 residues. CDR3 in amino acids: CASSQGLAGVYEQYF. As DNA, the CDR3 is TGTGCCAGCTCACAGGGACTAGCGGGAGTTTACGAGCAGTACTTC.

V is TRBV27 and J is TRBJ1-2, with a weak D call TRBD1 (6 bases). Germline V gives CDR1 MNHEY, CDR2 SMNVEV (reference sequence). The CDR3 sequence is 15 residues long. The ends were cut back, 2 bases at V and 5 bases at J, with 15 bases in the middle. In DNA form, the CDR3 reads TGTGCCAGCAGTTTAACCTACGGGGGCGTTTATGGCTACACCTTC. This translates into CASSLTYGGVYGYTF.

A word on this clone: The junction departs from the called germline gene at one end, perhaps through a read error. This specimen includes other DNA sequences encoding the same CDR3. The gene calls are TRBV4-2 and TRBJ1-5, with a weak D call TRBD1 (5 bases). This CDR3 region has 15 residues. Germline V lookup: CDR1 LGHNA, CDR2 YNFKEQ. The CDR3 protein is CASSQGTPSNQPQHF. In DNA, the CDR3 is TGTGCCAGTAGCCAAGGGACGCCCAGCAATCAGCCCCAGCATTTT.

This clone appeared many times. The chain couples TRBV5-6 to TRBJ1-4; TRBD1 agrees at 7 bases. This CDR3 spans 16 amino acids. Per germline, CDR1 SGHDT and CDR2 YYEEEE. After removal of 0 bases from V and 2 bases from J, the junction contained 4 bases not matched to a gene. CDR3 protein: CASSLEWDSTNEKLFF. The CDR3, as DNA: TGTGCCAGCAGCTTGGAGTGGGACAGTACTAATGAAAAACTGTTTTTT.

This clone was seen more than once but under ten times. Here the CDR3 DNA reads TGTGCCAGCAGTTTTGGGACTAGCGGAAATAATGAGCAGTTCTTC. Its translation: CASSFGTSGNNEQFF. The chain employs TRBV12-3 or TRBV12-4 and TRBJ2-1, with 11 bases identical to TRBD2. CDR3 length: 15 amino acids. Trimming cost V 3 bases and J 7 bases; bases outside gene matches: 5.

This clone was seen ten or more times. CDR3: CSARDLYTELAGVDYNEQFF. DNA of the CDR3: TGCAGTGCTAGAGATCTGTATACAGAACTAGCGGGAGTTGACTACAATGAGCAGTTCTTC. This chain joins TRBV20-1 and TRBJ2-1; 11 bases fit TRBD2. The CDR3 sequence is 20 residues long. The junction had 16 bases not matched to a gene; V was cut back by 0 bases and J by 3 bases. Germline loops: CDR1 DFQATT, CDR2 SNEGSKA (reference sequence).

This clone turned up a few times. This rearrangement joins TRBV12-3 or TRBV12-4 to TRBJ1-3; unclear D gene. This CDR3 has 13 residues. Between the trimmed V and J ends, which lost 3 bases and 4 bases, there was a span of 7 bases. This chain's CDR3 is CASSFVLGNTIYF. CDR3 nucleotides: TGTGCCAGCAGTTTTGTCTTGGGAAACACCATATATTTT.

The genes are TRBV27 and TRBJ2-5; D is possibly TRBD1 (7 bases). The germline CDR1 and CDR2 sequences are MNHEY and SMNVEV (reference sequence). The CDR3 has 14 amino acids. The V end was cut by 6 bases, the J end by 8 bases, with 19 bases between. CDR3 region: CASREGALRYTQYF. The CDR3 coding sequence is TGTGCCAGCAGGGAGGGGGCATTACGATATACCCAGTACTTC.

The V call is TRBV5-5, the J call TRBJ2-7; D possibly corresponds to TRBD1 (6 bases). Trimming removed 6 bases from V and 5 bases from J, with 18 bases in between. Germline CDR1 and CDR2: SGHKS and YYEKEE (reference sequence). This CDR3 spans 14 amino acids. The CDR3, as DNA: TGTGCCAGCAAACCAGGGGTAGGGCCCCACGAGCAGTACTTC. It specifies CASKPGVGPHEQYF. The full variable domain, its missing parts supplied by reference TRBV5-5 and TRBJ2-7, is DAGVTQSPTHLIKTRGQQVTLRCSPISGHKSVSWYQQVLGQGPQFIFQYYEKEERGRGNFPDRFSARQFPNYSSELNVNALLLGDSALYLCASKPGVGPHEQYFGPGTRLTVT.

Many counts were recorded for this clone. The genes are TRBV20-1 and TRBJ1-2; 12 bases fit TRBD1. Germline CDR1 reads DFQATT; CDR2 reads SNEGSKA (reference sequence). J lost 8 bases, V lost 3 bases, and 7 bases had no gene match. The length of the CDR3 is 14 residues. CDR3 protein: CSASGTGGFGGYTF. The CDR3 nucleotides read TGCAGTGCTAGCGGGACAGGGGGCTTCGGAGGCTACACCTTC.